This T cell receptor beta chain was recovered during a study of cytomegalovirus exposure and HLA in healthy donors. The assay was immunoSEQ multiplex PCR, and TCRdb's table has in-frame clones only and misses some. This table holds a few hundred thousand clones, 85% to 90% found once. As concerns this clone: Its antigen is not identified.

Study-wide findings and caveats: The study flagged approximately 180 TCR beta chains as cytomegalovirus-associated. The tendency of first-cohort TCR clusters to co-occur in the 120 or so validation repertoires was the finding of a later analysis. Most TCR sequences showed up rarely, but some public TCRs showed up in many donors.

There are 16 residues in the CDR3. Trimming removed 0 bases at V and 2 bases at J, with 13 bases between. In germline, CDR1 is SGHVS, CDR2 FQNEAQ. The chain employs TRBV7-8 and TRBJ1-2, with a weak D call TRBD1 (5 bases). The receptor was isolated from a woman aged 18 to 35 in good health and CMV-seronegative. Sequenced input: PBMCs. The CDR3 spells CASSLALTVMNYGYTF. CDR3 DNA sequence: TGTGCCAGCAGCTTAGCCTTGACAGTGATGAACTATGGCTACACCTTC. Variable domain in full (rest from reference TRBV7-8 and TRBJ1-2): GAGVSQSPRYKVAKRGQDVALRCDPISGHVSLFWYQQALGQGPEFLTYFQNEAQLDKSGLPSDRFFAERPEGSVSTLKIQRTQQEDSAVYLCASSLALTVMNYGYTFGSGTRLTVV.